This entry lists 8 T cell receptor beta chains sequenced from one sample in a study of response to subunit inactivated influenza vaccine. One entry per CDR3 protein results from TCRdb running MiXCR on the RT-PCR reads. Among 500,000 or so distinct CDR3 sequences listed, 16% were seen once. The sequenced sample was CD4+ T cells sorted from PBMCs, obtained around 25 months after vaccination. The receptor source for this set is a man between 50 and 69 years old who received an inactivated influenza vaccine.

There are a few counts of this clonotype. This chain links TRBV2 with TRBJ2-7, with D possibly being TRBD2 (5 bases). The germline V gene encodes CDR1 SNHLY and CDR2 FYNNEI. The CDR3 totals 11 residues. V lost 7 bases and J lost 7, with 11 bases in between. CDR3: CASTFEREQYF. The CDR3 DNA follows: TGTGCCAGCACTTTTGAGCGGGAGCAGTACTTC.

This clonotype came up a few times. Here the CDR3 reads CASSSPELAGADEQFF. DNA of the CDR3: TGTGCCAGCAGTTCCCCTGAGCTAGCGGGGGCCGACGAGCAGTTCTTC. The rearrangement uses TRBV28 and TRBJ2-1; TRBD2 aligns across 10 bases. This CDR3 is built from 16 residues. The germline V gene encodes CDR1 MDHEN and CDR2 SYDVKM. Trimming cost V 4 bases and J 10 bases; bases outside gene matches: 13. The variable domain in full, completed from reference TRBV28 and TRBJ2-1, reads DVKVTQSSRYLVKRTGEKVFLECVQDMDHENMFWYRQDPGLGLRLIYFSYDVKMKEKGDIPEGYSVSREKKERFSLILESASTNQTSMYLCASSSPELAGADEQFFGPGTRLTVL.

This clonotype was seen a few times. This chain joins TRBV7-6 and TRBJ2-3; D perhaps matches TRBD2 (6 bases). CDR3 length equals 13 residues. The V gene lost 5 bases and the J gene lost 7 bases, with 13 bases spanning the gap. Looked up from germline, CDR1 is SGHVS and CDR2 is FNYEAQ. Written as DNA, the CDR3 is TGTGCCAGCAGCCCTAGCGCGGGGAATACGCAGTATTTT. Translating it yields CASSPSAGNTQYF.

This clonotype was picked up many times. CDR3 DNA: TGTGCCAGCAGGAGCGAGCGGGGGTCGGCTGAGCAGTTCTTC. Protein: CASRSERGSAEQFF. V and J are TRBV2 and TRBJ2-1; 8 positions agree with TRBD2. The CDR3 is 14 amino acids. After removal of 6 bases from V and 9 bases from J, the junction contained 10 bases not matched to a gene. Germline V lookup: CDR1 SNHLY, CDR2 FYNNEI.

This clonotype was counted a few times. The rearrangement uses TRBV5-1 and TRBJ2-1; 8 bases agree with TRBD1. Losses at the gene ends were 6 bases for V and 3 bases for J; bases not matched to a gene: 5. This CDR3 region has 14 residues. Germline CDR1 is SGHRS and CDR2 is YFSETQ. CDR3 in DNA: TGCGCCAGCACCACCGGGACAGGCTACAATGAGCAGTTCTTC. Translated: CASTTGTGYNEQFF.

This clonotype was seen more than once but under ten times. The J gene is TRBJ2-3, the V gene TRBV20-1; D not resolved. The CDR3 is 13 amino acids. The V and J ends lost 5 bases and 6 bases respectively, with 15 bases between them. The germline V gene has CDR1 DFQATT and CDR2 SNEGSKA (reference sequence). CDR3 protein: CSAVYPAVDTQYF. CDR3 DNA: TGCAGTGCTGTTTATCCGGCAGTGGATACGCAGTATTTT.

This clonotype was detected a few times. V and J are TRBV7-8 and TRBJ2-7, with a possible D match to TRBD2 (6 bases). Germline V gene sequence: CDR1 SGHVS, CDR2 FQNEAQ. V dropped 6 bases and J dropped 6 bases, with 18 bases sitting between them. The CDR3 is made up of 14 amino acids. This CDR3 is CASREGSLPLEQYF. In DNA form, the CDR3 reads TGTGCCAGCAGGGAGGGTTCCCTGCCGCTCGAGCAGTACTTC.

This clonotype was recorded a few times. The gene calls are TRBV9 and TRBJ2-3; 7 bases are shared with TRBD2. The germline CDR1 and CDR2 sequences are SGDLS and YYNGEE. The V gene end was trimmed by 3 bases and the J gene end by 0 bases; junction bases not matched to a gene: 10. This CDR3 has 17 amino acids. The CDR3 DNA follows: TGTGCCAGCAGCGGATGGGGGACTAACCTTAGCACAGATACGCAGTATTTT. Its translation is CASSGWGTNLSTDTQYF.